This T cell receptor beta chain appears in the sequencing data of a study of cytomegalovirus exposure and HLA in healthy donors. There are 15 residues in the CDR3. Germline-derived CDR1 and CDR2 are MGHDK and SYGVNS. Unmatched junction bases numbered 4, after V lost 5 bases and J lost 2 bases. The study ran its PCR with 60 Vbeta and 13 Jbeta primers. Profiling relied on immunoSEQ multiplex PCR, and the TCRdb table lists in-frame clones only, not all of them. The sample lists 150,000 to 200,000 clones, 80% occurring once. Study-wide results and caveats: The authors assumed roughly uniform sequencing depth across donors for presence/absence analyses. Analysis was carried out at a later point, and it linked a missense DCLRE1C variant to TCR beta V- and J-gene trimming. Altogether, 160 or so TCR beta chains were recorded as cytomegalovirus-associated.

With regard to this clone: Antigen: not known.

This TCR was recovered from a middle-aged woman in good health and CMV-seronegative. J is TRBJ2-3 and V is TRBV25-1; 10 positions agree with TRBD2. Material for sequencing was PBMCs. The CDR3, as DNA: TGTGCCAGCAGTCTAGCGGGGGCTAACACAGATACGCAGTATTTT. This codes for CASSLAGANTDTQYF.